This T cell receptor beta chain was captured by sequencing in a study of T cell repertoires in cytomegalovirus infection. This clonotype was counted many times. Its antigen is unidentified. In germline, CDR1 is SGHTA, CDR2 FQGNSA. This CDR3 has 15 residues. Trimming cost V 2 bases and J 6 bases, with 17 bases left between them. TCRdb called the reads again in MiXCR, with one record for every CDR3 protein. The table lists roughly 920,000 distinct CDR3 sequences, less than 40% of them singletons, with over 12% in the top ten. The J gene is TRBJ2-7, the V gene TRBV7-2; D is ambiguous. The sequences come from cultured CD8+ T cells from PBMCs, collected from culture after CMV antigen stimulation. The receptor's source is a human donor in good health (CMV status not recorded). Some clones in this sample may be carry-over from other donors' samples. The CDR3 reads CASSLLALPMREQYF. CDR3 in DNA: TGTGCCAGCAGCTTACTGGCCCTACCCATGCGCGAGCAGTACTTC.